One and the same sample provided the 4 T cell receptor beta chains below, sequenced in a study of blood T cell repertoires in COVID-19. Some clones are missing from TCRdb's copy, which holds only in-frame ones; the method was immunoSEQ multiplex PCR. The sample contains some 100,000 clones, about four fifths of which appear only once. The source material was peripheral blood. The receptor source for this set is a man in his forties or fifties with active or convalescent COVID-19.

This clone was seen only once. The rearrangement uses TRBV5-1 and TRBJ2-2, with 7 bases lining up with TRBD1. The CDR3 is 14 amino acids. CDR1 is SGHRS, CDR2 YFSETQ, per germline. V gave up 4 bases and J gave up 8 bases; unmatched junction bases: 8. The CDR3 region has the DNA TGCGCCAGCAGCCCTGACAGGGCAATAGGGGAGCTGTTTTTT. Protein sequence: CASSPDRAIGELFF.

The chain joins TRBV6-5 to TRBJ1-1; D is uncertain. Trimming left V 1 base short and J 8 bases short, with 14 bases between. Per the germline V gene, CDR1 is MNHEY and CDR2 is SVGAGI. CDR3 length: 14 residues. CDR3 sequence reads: CASSYFETTGEAFF. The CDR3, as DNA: TGTGCCAGCAGTTACTTCGAGACGACGGGGGAAGCTTTCTTT.

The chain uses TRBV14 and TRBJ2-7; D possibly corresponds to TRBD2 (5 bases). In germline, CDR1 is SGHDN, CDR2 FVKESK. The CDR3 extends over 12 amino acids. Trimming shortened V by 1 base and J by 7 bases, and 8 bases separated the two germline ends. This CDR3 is CASSQVGGEQYV. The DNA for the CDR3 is TGTGCCAGCAGCCAAGTTGGCGGGGAGCAGTACGTC.

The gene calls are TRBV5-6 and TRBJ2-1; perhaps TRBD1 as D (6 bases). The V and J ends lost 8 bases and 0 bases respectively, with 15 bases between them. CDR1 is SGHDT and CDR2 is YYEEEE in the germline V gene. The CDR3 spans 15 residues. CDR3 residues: CASSRIQGSYNEQFF. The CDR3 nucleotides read TGTGCCAGTTCCCGGATACAGGGCTCCTACAATGAGCAGTTCTTC. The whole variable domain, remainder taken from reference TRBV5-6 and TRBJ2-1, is DAGVTQSPTHLIKTRGQQVTLRCSPKSGHDTVSWYQQALGQGPQFIFQYYEEEERQRGNFPDRFSGHQFPNYSSELNVNALLLGDSALYLCASSRIQGSYNEQFFGPGTRLTVL.